The 12 T cell receptor beta chains given below trace back to one sample, sequenced in a study of blood T cell repertoires in COVID-19. Only in-frame clones appear in the TCRdb table, and some are missing; sequencing was by immunoSEQ multiplex PCR. This sample has about 330,000 clones, with approximately 88% found just once. Sequencing was performed on peripheral blood. The receptors shown here come from a woman aged 50 to 60 with active or convalescent COVID-19.

The chain employs TRBV29-1 and TRBJ1-2; D might be TRBD1 (6 bases). The germline V gene has CDR1 SQVTM and CDR2 ANQGSEA. V was shortened by 5 bases and J by 8 bases, with 21 bases between the two germline ends. The CDR3 sequence is 14 residues long. CDR3 nucleotides: TGCAGCGTTCTGAGGATCCAGGGCCAGGGGGGCTACACCTTC. Translated: CSVLRIQGQGGYTF.

This chain joins TRBV7-9 and TRBJ2-1; D unclear. V dropped 5 bases and J dropped 4 bases, with 9 bases sitting between them. Germline V lookup: CDR1 SEHNR, CDR2 FQNEAQ (reference sequence). This CDR3 spans 13 amino acids. The CDR3 reads CASSPPPYNEQFF. CDR3 bases: TGTGCCAGCAGCCCCCCCCCATACAATGAGCAGTTCTTC.

This chain joins TRBV24-1 and TRBJ2-2; the D is unclear. CDR1 and CDR2 (germline): KGHDR, SFDVKD. The CDR3 has 15 residues. V was clipped by 4 bases and J by 2 bases, with 10 bases between them. CDR3 DNA sequence: TGTGCCACCAGTGACCCTACTACAAACACCGGGGAGCTGTTTTTT. It is translated as CATSDPTTNTGELFF.

The genes are TRBV15 and TRBJ1-4; no clear D gene. V was clipped by 0 bases and J by 13 bases, with 12 bases between them. CDR3 length equals 13 residues. Germline CDR1 LNHNV, CDR2 YYDKDF (reference sequence). The CDR3 spells CATSRDLQQRLFF. The CDR3 DNA sequence: TGTGCCACCAGCAGAGACCTCCAACAGAGACTGTTTTTT.

The chain recombines TRBV9 with TRBJ2-3; 7 bases agree with TRBD2. This CDR3 comprises 15 residues. Germline lookup yields CDR1 SGDLS and CDR2 YYNGEE. The J segment lost 0 bases and the V segment lost 6 bases, leaving 7 bases of the junction unmatched. CDR3 in DNA: TGTGCCAGCACAAACCGGGAGGATAGCACAGATACGCAGTATTTT. Amino acid sequence: CASTNREDSTDTQYF. Filled out from reference TRBV9 and TRBJ2-3, the complete variable domain reads DSGVTQTPKHLITATGQRVTLRCSPRSGDLSVYWYQQSLDQGLQFLIQYYNGEERAKGNILERFSAQQFPDLHSELNLSSLELGDSALYFCASTNREDSTDTQYFGPGTRLTVL.

This chain links TRBV7-6 with TRBJ1-3; unclear D gene. Deletions cut 6 bases from V and 3 bases from J, with 15 bases between. CDR1 is SGHVS, CDR2 FNYEAQ, per germline. The CDR3 runs 15 residues. CDR3 DNA: TGTGCCAGCAGTCCCGCCGTCAGGCTTGGAAACACCATATATTTT. Protein product: CASSPAVRLGNTIYF.

V and J are TRBV4-1 and TRBJ1-4, with 8 bases that match TRBD1. Germline lookup yields CDR1 MGHRA and CDR2 YSYEKL. The CDR3 is 15 residues long. The junction had 4 bases not matched to a gene; V was cut back by 1 base and J by 6 bases. CDR3 loop: CASSQARTGYEKLFF. DNA of the CDR3: TGCGCCAGCAGCCAAGCCCGGACAGGGTATGAAAAACTGTTTTTT.

J is TRBJ1-3 and V is TRBV4-2, with 7 bases matching TRBD1. The germline gives CDR1 LGHNA, CDR2 YNFKEQ. Trimming at V came to 1 base and at J to 1 base, leaving 7 bases not matched to a gene. This CDR3 is built from 17 residues. CDR3 coding DNA: TGTGCCAGCAGCCAAGCCACAGGGGATATTTCTGGAAACACCATATATTTT. It encodes CASSQATGDISGNTIYF.

This chain joins TRBV3-1 (or the pseudogene TRBV3-2) and TRBJ1-3; D may be TRBD1 (5 bases). The CDR3 has 18 residues. The germline V and J ends were trimmed by 2 bases and 2 bases, with 19 bases remaining between them. CDR1 LGHDT and CDR2 YNNKEL come from the germline V gene (reference sequence). This CDR3 is CASSQFYLGGFTGNTIYF. The CDR3 DNA is TGTGCCAGCAGCCAATTTTATTTGGGGGGTTTCACTGGAAACACCATATATTTT.

This chain connects TRBV28 to TRBJ2-6; tentative D call: TRBD2 (5 bases). CDR3 length: 16 residues. Trimming left V 6 bases short and J 4 bases short, with 16 bases between. CDR1 and CDR2 (germline): MDHEN, SYDVKM. CDR3 sequence (DNA): TGTGCCAGCAGCCCGCCCCTGGGGAGAGGGGCCAACGTCCTGACTTTC. It encodes CASSPPLGRGANVLTF.

The rearrangement joins TRBV7-2 to TRBJ2-2; TRBD1 matches at 12 bases. In germline, CDR1 is SGHTA, CDR2 FQGNSA. V lost 5 bases, J lost 7 bases, and 8 bases stayed unmatched. The CDR3 totals 16 residues. The CDR3 protein is CASSPGTGGAGGELFF. In DNA form, the CDR3 reads TGTGCCAGCAGCCCGGGGACAGGGGGCGCCGGCGGGGAGCTGTTTTTT.

This clone was observed a few times. The gene calls are TRBV3-1 (or the pseudogene TRBV3-2) and TRBJ2-1, with D maybe TRBD2 (6 bases). The CDR3 runs to 14 residues. The V end lost 1 base, the J end lost 2 bases, and 6 bases lay between the germline ends. Germline-derived CDR1 and CDR2 are LGHDT and YNNKEL (reference sequence). The CDR3 DNA sequence: TGTGCCAGCAGCCAAGGACTAGCCTACAATGAGCAGTTCTTC. Amino acid sequence: CASSQGLAYNEQFF.